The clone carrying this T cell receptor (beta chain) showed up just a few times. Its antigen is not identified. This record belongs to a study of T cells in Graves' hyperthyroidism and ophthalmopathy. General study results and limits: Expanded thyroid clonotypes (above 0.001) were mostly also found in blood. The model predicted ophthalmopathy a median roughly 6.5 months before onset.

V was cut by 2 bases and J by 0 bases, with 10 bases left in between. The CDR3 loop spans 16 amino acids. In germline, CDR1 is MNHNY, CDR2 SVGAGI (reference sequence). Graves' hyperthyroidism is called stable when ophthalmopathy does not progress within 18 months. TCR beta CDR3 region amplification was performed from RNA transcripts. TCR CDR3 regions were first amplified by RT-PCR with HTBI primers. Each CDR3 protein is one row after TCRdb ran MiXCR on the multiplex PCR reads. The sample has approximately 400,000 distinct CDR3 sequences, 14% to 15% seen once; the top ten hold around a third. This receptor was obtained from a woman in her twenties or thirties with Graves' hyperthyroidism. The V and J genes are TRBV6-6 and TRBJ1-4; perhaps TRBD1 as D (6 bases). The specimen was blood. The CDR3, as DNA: TGTGCCAGCAGTTACAGGGGGGCTACAACTAATGAAAAACTGTTTTTT. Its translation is CASSYRGATTNEKLFF.